This T cell receptor (beta chain) derives from a study of blood T cells in healthy people across ages. Germline CDR1 and CDR2: SNHLY and FYNNEI. The CDR3 is made up of 15 amino acids. J was trimmed by 2 bases and V by 8 bases; bases with no gene match: 4. A second PCR of about 7 to 12 cycles used a sample-barcoded 5' primer and a J-beta primer mix. TCRdb processed the 5' RACE reads anew with MiXCR; each CDR3 protein has one entry. The sample has fewer than 2,000,000 distinct CDR3 sequences; roughly 32% are singletons. This clonotype was observed a few times. The source of this sequence is a woman aged 25 to 39 in good health. The material sequenced was blood. The rearrangement links TRBV2 to TRBJ2-3; 13 bases fit TRBD2. The CDR3 nucleotides read TGTGCCAGCCGGGGACTAGCGGGACTCACAGATACGCAGTATTTT. Its protein product is CASRGLAGLTDTQYF.